Each of the 5 T cell receptor beta chains below was sequenced from the same sample in a study of T cell responses to AZD1222 COVID-19 vaccine (dated by TCRdb to the early 2020s). The library was obtained by the immunoSEQ multiplex PCR assay. TCRdb stores this immuneACCESS table with in-frame sequences only. Part of the clones is absent; in the studies checked, under half of the shortfall reflects unresolved V genes, and no reason is known for the rest. The sample data list 150,000 to 200,000 clones, and 92% of these were observed just once. The ten biggest clones cover around 0.98% of the sample. In the paper's terms, the time point label means: about 28 days (+/-7) after the second vaccine dose. Sequencing was performed on peripheral blood, taken 28 days after the second AZD1222 dose. These receptors were taken from an adult who received the AZD1222 COVID-19 vaccine.

A single count supports this clone. J is TRBJ1-1 and V is TRBV19; no clear D. Germline-derived CDR1 and CDR2 are LNHDA and SQIVND (reference sequence). The V and J ends lost 1 base and 5 bases respectively, with 11 bases between them. CDR3 length: 14 residues. CDR3 DNA sequence: TGTGCCAGTAGTATAGCTCAAGTGGGTACTGAAGCTTTCTTT. Encoded protein: CASSIAQVGTEAFF.

The rearrangement uses TRBV7-8 and TRBJ1-3; D gene unclear. V was shortened by 5 bases and J by 0 bases, with 11 bases between the two germline ends. The length of the CDR3 is 15 residues. The V gene's germline CDR1 is SGHVS and CDR2 FQNEAQ. DNA for the CDR3: TGTGCCAGCAGCCTCTCGTGGAGCTCTGGAAACACCATATATTTT. Translating it yields CASSLSWSSGNTIYF. The full variable domain, its missing parts supplied by reference TRBV7-8 and TRBJ1-3, is GAGVSQSPRYKVAKRGQDVALRCDPISGHVSLFWYQQALGQGPEFLTYFQNEAQLDKSGLPSDRFFAERPEGSVSTLKIQRTQQEDSAVYLCASSLSWSSGNTIYFGEGSWLTVV.

This chain joins TRBV7-9 and TRBJ2-3, with TRBD2 matching over 9 bases. Germline CDR1 SEHNR, CDR2 FQNEAQ (reference sequence). V shed 1 base and J 0 bases; nucleotides not matched to a gene: 5. This CDR3 has 17 amino acids. This CDR3 reads CASSLGGLAGSTDTQYF. In DNA form, the CDR3 reads TGTGCCAGCAGCTTAGGAGGGCTAGCGGGAAGCACAGATACGCAGTATTTT. The full variable domain, its missing parts supplied by reference TRBV7-9 and TRBJ2-3, is DTGVSQNPRHKITKRGQNVTFRCDPISEHNRLYWYRQTLGQGPEFLTYFQNEAQLEKSRLLSDRFSAERPKGSFSTLEIQRTEQGDSAMYLCASSLGGLAGSTDTQYFGPGTRLTVL.

Details on this clone: Other nucleotide sequences from this sample produce the same CDR3. This chain links TRBV19 with TRBJ1-1, with D unresolved. V was clipped by 2 bases and J by 1 base, with 5 bases between them. Germline V gene sequence: CDR1 LNHDA, CDR2 SQIVND (reference sequence). The CDR3 totals 13 residues. CDR3 sequence (DNA): TGTGCCAGTAGTATACGGGGGAACACTGAAGCTTTCTTT. This gives the protein CASSIRGNTEAFF.

The rearrangement uses TRBV6-5 and TRBJ2-7, with D tentatively TRBD2 (6 bases). The CDR3 covers 15 residues. Trimming removed 7 bases from V and 0 bases from J, with 16 bases in between. The germline V gene encodes CDR1 MNHEY and CDR2 SVGAGI. The CDR3 sequence: CASTGGAVSSYEQYF. In nucleotides, the CDR3 is TGTGCCAGCACCGGAGGGGCGGTGAGCTCCTACGAGCAGTACTTC.